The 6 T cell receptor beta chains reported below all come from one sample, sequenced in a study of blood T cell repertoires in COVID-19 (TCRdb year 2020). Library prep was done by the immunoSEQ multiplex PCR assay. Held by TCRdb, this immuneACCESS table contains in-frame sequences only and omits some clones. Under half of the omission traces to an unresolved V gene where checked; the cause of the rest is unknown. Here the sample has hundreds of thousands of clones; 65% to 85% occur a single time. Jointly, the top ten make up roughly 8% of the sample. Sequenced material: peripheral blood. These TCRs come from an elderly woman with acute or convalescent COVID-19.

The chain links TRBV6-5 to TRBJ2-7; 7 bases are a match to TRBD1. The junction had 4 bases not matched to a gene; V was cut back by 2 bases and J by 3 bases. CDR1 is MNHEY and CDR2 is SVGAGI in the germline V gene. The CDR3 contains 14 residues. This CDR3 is CASSYTGDSYEQYF. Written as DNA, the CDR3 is TGTGCCAGCAGTTACACCGGGGACAGCTACGAGCAGTACTTC.

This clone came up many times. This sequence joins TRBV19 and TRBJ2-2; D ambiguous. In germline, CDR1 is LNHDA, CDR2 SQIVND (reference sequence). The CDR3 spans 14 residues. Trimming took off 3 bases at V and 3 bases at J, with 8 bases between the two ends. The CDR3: CASSINTHTGELFF. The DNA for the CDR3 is TGTGCCAGTAGTATCAACACCCACACCGGGGAGCTGTTTTTT.

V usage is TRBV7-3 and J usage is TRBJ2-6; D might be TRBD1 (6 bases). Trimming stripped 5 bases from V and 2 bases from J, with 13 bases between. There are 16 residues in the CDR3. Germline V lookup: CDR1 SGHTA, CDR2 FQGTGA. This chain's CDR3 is CASSIIQGAGANVLTF. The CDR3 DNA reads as TGTGCCAGCAGCATCATACAGGGCGCTGGGGCCAACGTCCTGACTTTC.

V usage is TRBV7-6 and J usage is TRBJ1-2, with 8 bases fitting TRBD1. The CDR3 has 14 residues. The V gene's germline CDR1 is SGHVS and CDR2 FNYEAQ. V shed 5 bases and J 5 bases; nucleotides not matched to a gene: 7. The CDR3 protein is CASSPPGQEYGYTF. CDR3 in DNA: TGTGCCAGCAGCCCTCCGGGACAGGAGTATGGCTACACCTTC.

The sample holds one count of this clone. The CDR3 DNA sequence: TGTGCCAGCAGTGAAGTTTCACTCGGGGCCCAGTACTTC. Translation gives CASSEVSLGAQYF. This chain joins TRBV6-1 and TRBJ2-5, with a possible D match to TRBD2 (5 bases). CDR3 size: 13 residues. The V end was cut by 1 base, the J end by 9 bases, with 12 bases between. CDR1 is MNHNS, CDR2 SASEGT, per germline.

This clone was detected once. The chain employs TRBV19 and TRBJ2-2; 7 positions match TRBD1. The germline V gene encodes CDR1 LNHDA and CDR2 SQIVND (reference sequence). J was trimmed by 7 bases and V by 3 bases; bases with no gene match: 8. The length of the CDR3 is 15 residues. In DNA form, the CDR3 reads TGTGCCAGTAGTATTAGGACAGGTGTAAGCGGGGAGCTGTTTTTT. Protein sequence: CASSIRTGVSGELFF. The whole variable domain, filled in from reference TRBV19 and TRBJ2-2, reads DGGITQSPKYLFRKEGQNVTLSCEQNLNHDAMYWYRQDPGQGLRLIYYSQIVNDFQKGDIAEGYSVSREKKESFPLTVTSAQKNPTAFYLCASSIRTGVSGELFFGEGSRLTVL.